These T cell receptor beta chains were read from a single sample in a study of blood T cell repertoires in COVID-19. Using immunoSEQ multiplex PCR, the repertoire was profiled, and TCRdb retains in-frame clones only, with some absent. The table records around 290,000 clones, roughly 89% of them present only once. The sequencing input was peripheral blood. The receptors stem from a man aged 35 to 55 with acute or convalescent COVID-19. The CDR3 runs from the conserved cysteine through the conserved F or W. The D gene is left open where the match is weak. Rows give clone size only sometimes, using once, few, many, or a class for an expanded clone.

j_gene: TRBJ2-7
abundance: NA
v_gene: TRBV7-6
d_gene: TRBD2
CDR3aa: CASSLGGGSYEQYF
CDR3nt: TGTGCCAGCAGCTTAGGCGGGGGTTCCTACGAGCAGTACTTC

j_gene: TRBJ2-1
abundance: NA
v_gene: TRBV24-1
d_gene: TRBD2
CDR3aa: CATSDPSSGGAYSEQFF
CDR3nt: TGTGCCACCAGTGATCCCAGTAGCGGGGGGGCCTACAGTGAGCAGTTCTTC

j_gene: TRBJ2-1
abundance: few
v_gene: TRBV23-1
d_gene: NA
CDR3aa: CASSQGGTASSYNEQFF
CDR3nt: TGCGCCAGCAGTCAAGGCGGGACGGCGAGCTCCTACAATGAGCAGTTCTTC

j_gene: TRBJ1-5
abundance: NA
v_gene: TRBV24-1
d_gene: TRBD1
CDR3aa: CATGTGPGNQPQHF
CDR3nt: TGTGCCACCGGGACAGGGCCGGGCAATCAGCCCCAGCATTTT

j_gene: TRBJ1-6
abundance: NA
v_gene: TRBV3-1/TRBV3-2
d_gene: NA
CDR3aa: CASKDRSYNSPLHF
CDR3nt: TGTGCCAGCAAGGACAGATCTTATAATTCACCCCTCCACTTT

j_gene: TRBJ1-5
abundance: NA
v_gene: TRBV6-5
d_gene: TRBD1
CDR3aa: CASNSGTAGQPQHF
CDR3nt: TGTGCCAGCAACTCAGGGACAGCGGGTCAGCCCCAGCATTTT

j_gene: TRBJ1-6
abundance: NA
v_gene: TRBV28
d_gene: NA
CDR3aa: CASSPRTVGTSPLHF
CDR3nt: TGTGCCAGCAGTCCCCGGACAGTGGGGACTTCACCCCTCCACTTT

j_gene: TRBJ2-7
abundance: NA
v_gene: TRBV28
d_gene: TRBD1
CDR3aa: CASTLTGVDDEQYF
CDR3nt: TGTGCCAGCACCCTGACAGGGGTCGATGACGAGCAGTACTTC

j_gene: TRBJ1-1
abundance: NA
v_gene: TRBV4-2
d_gene: NA
CDR3aa: CASSQDRGIGEAFF
CDR3nt: TGTGCCAGCAGCCAAGATCGGGGGATAGGTGAAGCTTTCTTT

j_gene: TRBJ2-1
abundance: NA
v_gene: TRBV11-2
d_gene: TRBD2
CDR3aa: CASSGTSGRQFF
CDR3nt: TGTGCCAGCAGCGGGACTAGCGGGAGACAGTTCTTC

j_gene: TRBJ2-3
abundance: NA
v_gene: TRBV7-2
d_gene: NA
CDR3aa: CASSQDRLRDTQYF
CDR3nt: TGTGCCAGCTCGCAGGATCGGCTTCGCGATACGCAGTATTTT

j_gene: TRBJ1-3
abundance: NA
v_gene: TRBV30
d_gene: NA
CDR3aa: CAWSEGVSGNTIYF
CDR3nt: TGTGCCTGGAGTGAAGGGGTCTCTGGAAACACCATATATTTT

j_gene: TRBJ1-1
abundance: NA
v_gene: TRBV2
d_gene: NA
CDR3aa: CASSVEVNTEAFF
CDR3nt: TGTGCCAGCAGTGTCGAGGTCAACACTGAAGCTTTCTTT

j_gene: TRBJ2-7
abundance: NA
v_gene: TRBV13
d_gene: TRBD1
CDR3aa: CASSSTGGMYEQYF
CDR3nt: TGTGCCAGCAGCTCGACAGGGGGCATGTACGAGCAGTACTTC

j_gene: TRBJ1-2
abundance: few
v_gene: TRBV5-1
d_gene: NA
CDR3aa: CASSEQDYGYTF
CDR3nt: TGCGCCAGCAGCGAGCAGGACTATGGCTACACCTTC

j_gene: TRBJ1-2
abundance: NA
v_gene: TRBV15
d_gene: NA
CDR3aa: CATSRGPRAGGGYTF
CDR3nt: TGTGCCACCAGCAGAGGTCCGAGAGCCGGCGGTGGCTACACCTTC

j_gene: TRBJ1-1
abundance: NA
v_gene: TRBV10-2
d_gene: TRBD1
CDR3aa: CASHRGNTEAFF
CDR3nt: TGCGCCAGCCACAGGGGGAACACTGAAGCTTTCTTT

j_gene: TRBJ1-2
abundance: once
v_gene: TRBV3-1/TRBV3-2
d_gene: TRBD1
CDR3aa: CASSQGQGRGYTF
CDR3nt: TGTGCCAGCAGCCAAGGACAGGGACGAGGCTACACCTTC

j_gene: TRBJ2-3
abundance: NA
v_gene: TRBV19
d_gene: TRBD2
CDR3aa: CASSLSGTIIITQYF
CDR3nt: TGTGCCAGTAGTCTTTCCGGGACTATCATAATTACGCAGTATTTT

j_gene: TRBJ1-5
abundance: NA
v_gene: TRBV12-5
d_gene: NA
CDR3aa: CASGLTSGNQPQHF
CDR3nt: TGTGCTAGTGGTTTGACAAGCGGGAATCAGCCCCAGCATTTT

j_gene: TRBJ2-1
abundance: NA
v_gene: TRBV29-1
d_gene: NA
CDR3aa: CSGGKGVRGINEQFF
CDR3nt: TGCAGCGGCGGTAAGGGGGTAAGGGGTATTAATGAGCAGTTCTTC

j_gene: TRBJ1-2
abundance: NA
v_gene: TRBV25-1
d_gene: NA
CDR3aa: CASSSAGQGSYGYTF
CDR3nt: TGTGCCAGCAGTTCCGCCGGGCAGGGGAGCTATGGCTACACCTTC

j_gene: TRBJ2-1
abundance: once
v_gene: TRBV6-5
d_gene: TRBD2
CDR3aa: CASSTSGGTNEQFF
CDR3nt: TGTGCCAGCTCGACTAGCGGGGGCACCAATGAGCAGTTCTTC

j_gene: TRBJ1-6
abundance: NA
v_gene: TRBV2
d_gene: NA
CDR3aa: CASNSFRGIISNSPLHF
CDR3nt: TGTGCCAGCAACTCGTTTAGGGGGATAATATCGAATTCACCCCTCCACTTT

j_gene: TRBJ1-2
abundance: NA
v_gene: TRBV11-3
d_gene: TRBD1
CDR3aa: CASNFPRDREWRGYTF
CDR3nt: TGTGCCAGCAACTTCCCCCGGGACAGGGAATGGAGGGGCTACACCTTC

j_gene: TRBJ1-1
abundance: NA
v_gene: TRBV5-1
d_gene: TRBD1
CDR3aa: CASGTGGTGEAFF
CDR3nt: TGCGCCAGCGGGACAGGGGGTACAGGTGAAGCTTTCTTT

j_gene: TRBJ2-1
abundance: NA
v_gene: TRBV5-1
d_gene: TRBD1
CDR3aa: CASSSPPGQGYNEQFF
CDR3nt: TGCGCCAGCAGCTCTCCGCCGGGACAGGGCTACAATGAGCAGTTCTTC

j_gene: TRBJ2-2
abundance: NA
v_gene: TRBV2
d_gene: TRBD1
CDR3aa: CASSVGTDYTGELFF
CDR3nt: TGTGCCAGCAGTGTAGGGACAGACTACACCGGGGAGCTGTTTTTT

j_gene: TRBJ2-3
abundance: NA
v_gene: TRBV9
d_gene: NA
CDR3aa: CASSVEGGTDTQYF
CDR3nt: TGTGCCAGCAGCGTAGAGGGAGGCACAGATACGCAGTATTTT

j_gene: TRBJ1-1
abundance: NA
v_gene: TRBV5-4
d_gene: TRBD1
CDR3aa: CASSLGQGIAFF
CDR3nt: TGTGCCAGCAGCCTCGGACAGGGTATAGCTTTCTTT

j_gene: TRBJ1-2
abundance: few
v_gene: TRBV5-1
d_gene: NA
CDR3aa: CASSPTPQGHYGYTF
CDR3nt: TGCGCCAGCAGCCCCACCCCACAGGGCCACTATGGCTACACCTTC

j_gene: TRBJ1-3
abundance: NA
v_gene: TRBV30
d_gene: NA
CDR3aa: CAWSVWHFSGNTIYF
CDR3nt: TGTGCCTGGAGTGTATGGCATTTCTCTGGAAACACCATATATTTT